This TCR beta chain originates from a study of cytomegalovirus exposure and HLA in healthy donors (dated by TCRdb to 2017 to 2019). Study-wide context: According to an earlier analysis of 550 to 750 of the donors, about 179 million T cells yielded 117 million unique TCR beta sequences and less than 300 Gb of sequence data. Around 300 gigabases of sequencing data and approximately 80 million unique TCR sequences were included in an early release covering around 600 HLA-typed donors. Of the roughly 400 genotyped donors, less than 85% were placed in the genetic ancestry cluster associated with self-reported Caucasian donors. The study was designed to test whether signatures of past pathogen exposure could be identified by cataloging public T cell receptors. The T cell repertoires of around 730 subjects were profiled by immunosequencing and related to cytomegalovirus serostatus. In addition to the first cohort of around 670 subjects, a separate validation cohort of 120 different subjects was used. To predict cytomegalovirus infection status, the study brought together high-throughput TCR immunosequencing, statistical association of individual TCRs with disease status, and machine learning. A later analysis re-examined previously published TCR beta repertoires from around 670 donors and added high-resolution HLA genotyping to investigate patterns of TCR occurrence. The later analysis used no new phenotypic data to find candidate immune exposures, relying instead on TCR beta sequences and their occurrence across donors. To decide whether each TCR beta V gene segment behaved as functional or pseudogenic, an earlier analysis of fewer than 750 of the donors relied on high-throughput TCR beta sequencing. Alongside the repertoire data, information on donor age, sex, ethnicity and CMV serostatus was compiled. Genome-wide SNP genotypes for about 60% of the 666 donors were used in a later genetic analysis, which treated that subset as a discovery cohort. Every discovery cohort repertoire had been produced on one sequencing platform. Class I and class II HLA loci were covered by the typing at four-digit resolution. Typing coverage differed by locus: A, B, C, DRB1 and DQB1 were typed in roughly 620-630 donors, DQA1 in 500 to 550, DPA1 in around 600, and DPB1 in approximately 450. Roughly 5 DR-DQ haplotypes were handled as single units for association and clustering, since linkage in the cohort was strong. Among about 400 genotyped donors of the cohort, an average of about 220,000 unique TCR beta nucleotide sequences was sequenced per donor, of which about 18% were non-productive. On the study overall, not on this receptor specifically: Some IMGT-functional V segments, including TRBV6-2 and TRBV6-3, could not be told apart with the 87-base-pair reads, so those segments were excluded. Presence/absence analyses assumed roughly uniform sequencing depth across donors, an assumption that may not hold. An earlier analysis of some 590 of the donors showed that most TCR beta V segments appeared in productive rearrangements either about 90% or about 30% of the time, which broadly matched IMGT annotations. In a later analysis, about 17,000 TCR beta sequences were associated with specific HLA alleles at a false discovery rate of 0.05. Several of the top co-occurrence clusters appeared to be linked to parvovirus B19, influenza, CMV and Epstein-Barr virus, according to a later analysis. Because HLA typing was missing for some donors at each locus, association tests included only the typed subset. In this cohort, only TCR beta chains were sequenced, and detectable features were limited by the absence of alpha or paired-chain data. Most TCR sequences were seen in very few donors, while some public TCRs were found in many individuals. The classifier was reported to diagnose cytomegalovirus status with high specificity and sensitivity in both the original and validation cohorts. The study listed 170 or so TCR beta chains as associated with cytomegalovirus. A group of highly shared sequence variants was considered likely to be a technical artifact of the sequencing pipeline. Over 15 rarely observed V segments, including chromosome 9 orphons, were excluded from the earlier analysis of almost 600 of the donors because counts were too low. It was suggested by the authors that the approach could potentially be generalized to other disease states and immunological phenotypes. A later genetic analysis associated a missense DCLRE1C variant with V-gene and J-gene trimming of TCR beta chains, and an independent cohort replicated the association. Strong co-occurrence of HLA alleles, especially DR and DQ, made assigning TCR associations to individual alleles difficult. A later genetic analysis reported fewer N-insertions in productive TCRs among donors in an Asian-associated ancestry cluster than the roughly 720-donor mean. Compared with equally common non-associated chains, HLA-associated TCR beta chains in a later analysis were more clonally expanded and had lower generation probabilities. Correlated functional status among segregating V segments might reflect linkage disequilibrium, but an unknown experimental factor could not be ruled out. In a later analysis, most CMV-associated TCR beta chains were found to appear HLA-restricted, with HLA associations seemingly driven largely by CMV exposure. In vitro tests confirmed that a few of the cytomegalovirus-associated TCR beta chains recognize cytomegalovirus antigens. Immune exposure information for the cohort was limited to CMV serostatus. A later analysis found that TCR association rates varied across HLA loci, with DRB1 alleles showing the most associated TCRs and HLA-C alleles the fewest. A further reported finding was that TCR beta sequences accurately predicted the HLA-A and HLA-B alleles for most subjects in the first cohort.

The cohort consisted of 650 to 850 healthy bone marrow donors. All cohort members were sampled while nominally healthy, although unrecorded immune exposures were likely present. The donor was CMV seronegative and was included in the group of a few hundred seronegative cohort members. A peripheral blood sample was collected from each donor, and TCR beta sequencing was performed on peripheral blood mononuclear cells. The Qiagen DNeasy Blood Extraction Kit was used to extract genomic DNA from the blood cell samples. Library method: the immunoSEQ multiplex PCR assay. A mixture of 60 forward primers for TCR Vbeta segments and 13 reverse primers for TCR Jbeta segments was used in the multiplex PCR. Amplification of the CDR3 region of rearranged TCR beta genes was performed with a multiplex PCR assay on genomic DNA. The amplified TCR beta libraries were sequenced on the Illumina HiSeq System as 87-base-pair reads. In the source study's methods: Across the roughly 670 repertoires, a later analysis counted around 80 million unique TCR beta chains, around 11 million of which were shared by at least two donors. Raw reads were error-corrected and collapsed into unique sequences with a nearest-neighbor algorithm that merged closely related sequences to remove PCR and sequencing errors. V, D and J gene segments were assigned by aligning CDR3 sequences to IMGT reference sequences. For a sequence to be retained, a match of at least six nucleotides to both a V gene segment and a J gene segment was required. Rearrangements were classified as productive when the CDR3 lacked stop codons and remained in frame with V and J, and all other rearrangements were classified as non-productive. CDR3 was defined by IMGT convention, running from the second conserved V-encoded cysteine to the conserved J-encoded phenylalanine. In an earlier analysis of just under 600 of the donors, sequences lacking an unambiguous match to a single V gene segment were excluded. An earlier analysis of a few hundred of the donors called V segments functional above 56.7% productive rearrangements and segregating when the between-donor standard deviation exceeded 5%. A statistical classification framework was developed to diagnose cytomegalovirus status using the catalog of TCR beta chain sequences. In a later analysis, TCR nucleotide sequences were compared against IMGT/GENE-DB human TR gene sequences so that V and J genes could be assigned. The TCRdist pipeline was used in a later analysis to assign CDR3 sequences and most-parsimonious VDJ recombination scenarios. A later analysis defined each TCR beta chain by its CDR3 amino acid sequence plus V-gene family, and excluded reads lacking a unique V-gene family. In a later analysis, 450 to 600 highly shared, low-generation-probability nucleotide sequences were removed to address suspected cross-contamination and a sequencing artifact. For each public chain, a later analysis derived a clonal expansion index from normalized ranks of inferred template counts within each repertoire. In a later analysis, generation probabilities were computed with a VDJ recombination model fitted to out-of-frame rearrangements, and the resulting probabilities were checked against IGoR. A later analysis scored TCR-TCR, TCR-HLA and TCR-CMV co-occurrence with hypergeometric tests, applying a repertoire-size bias correction to TCR pairs. In a later analysis, false discovery rates were estimated by permuting HLA or CMV assignments 20 times. A later analysis grouped co-occurring TCRs with DBSCAN, adding TCRdist sequence similarity when clustering within HLA-allele-positive subsets. Co-occurrence clustering excluded repertoires with fewer than 30,000 or more than 120,000 public chains, plus five with anomalous nucleotide sharing. The source is immuneACCESS, and TCRdb retained only in-frame sequences with V and J called. Part of the clones is not carried over; for the studies checked, unresolved V genes explain less than half of this, and the remainder is unexplained. V and J calls plus clone size are reproduced from that table; the DNA served to infer D and trimming. The sample profile shows under 200,000 clones; around 84% of them were found once. The ten largest account for around 1.7% of the sample.

There are 14 amino acids in the CDR3, from cysteine to phenylalanine inclusive. Of all the DNA, just the CDR3 is kept, 42 bases in frame from base 1. CDR1 SEHNR and CDR2 FQNEAQ are derived from the germline V gene (reference sequence). V ends up 2 bases short and J 4 bases short, with an unmatched junction base count of 0. A word on this clone: The antigen it binds to is not known. The sample holds no much larger clone one base away, and base qualities are not on file.

What was sequenced was PBMCs. The clonotype was recovered from a woman younger than 35 in good health and CMV-seronegative. The chain links TRBV7-9 with TRBJ2-2, and TRBD2 matches 8 of the central bases. The CDR3 corresponds to CASSLSGGTGELFF. The DNA reads as follows: TGTGCCAGCAGCTTAAGCGGGGGCACCGGGGAGCTGTTTTTT.